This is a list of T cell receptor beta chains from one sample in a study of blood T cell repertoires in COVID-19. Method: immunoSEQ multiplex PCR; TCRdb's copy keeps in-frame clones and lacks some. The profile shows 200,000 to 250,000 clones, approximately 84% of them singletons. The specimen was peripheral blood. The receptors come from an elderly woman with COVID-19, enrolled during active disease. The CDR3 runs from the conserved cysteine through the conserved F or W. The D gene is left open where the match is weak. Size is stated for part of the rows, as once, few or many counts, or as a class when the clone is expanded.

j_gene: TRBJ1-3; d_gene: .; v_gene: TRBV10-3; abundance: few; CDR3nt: TGTGCCATCATCCAGGATCCCTCTGGAAACACCATATATTTT; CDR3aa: CAIIQDPSGNTIYF
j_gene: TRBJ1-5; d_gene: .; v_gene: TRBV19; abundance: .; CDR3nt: TGTGCCAGTCGATCGAACGGGATTAGCAATCAGCCCCAGCATTTT; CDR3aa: CASRSNGISNQPQHF
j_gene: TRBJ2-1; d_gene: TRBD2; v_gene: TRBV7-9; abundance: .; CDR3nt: TGTGCCAGCAGCTTAGCGGGAGGGAATGAGCAGTTCTTC; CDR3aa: CASSLAGGNEQFF
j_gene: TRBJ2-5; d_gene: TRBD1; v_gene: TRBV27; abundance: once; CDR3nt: TGTGCCAGCAGTGCTACAGACAGGGTATTCGAGACCCAGTACTTC; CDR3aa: CASSATDRVFETQYF
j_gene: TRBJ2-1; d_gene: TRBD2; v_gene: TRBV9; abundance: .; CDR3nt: TGTGCCAGCAGCGTTAGCGGGGGGAATTTCAATGAGCAGTTCTTC; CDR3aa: CASSVSGGNFNEQFF
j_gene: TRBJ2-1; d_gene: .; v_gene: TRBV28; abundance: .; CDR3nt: TGTGCCAGCAGTCCCCTCGGTGATGAGCAGTTCTTC; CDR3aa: CASSPLGDEQFF
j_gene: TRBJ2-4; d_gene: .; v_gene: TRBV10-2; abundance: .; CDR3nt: TGCGCCAGCAGTGAGCCTCTCAGGGGGGCATTTAGGAACATTCAGTACTTC; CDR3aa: CASSEPLRGAFRNIQYF
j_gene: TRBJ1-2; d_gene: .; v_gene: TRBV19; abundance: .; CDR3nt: TGTGCCAGTAGTATCGTCGGGAGCGGTGGCTACACCTTC; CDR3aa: CASSIVGSGGYTF
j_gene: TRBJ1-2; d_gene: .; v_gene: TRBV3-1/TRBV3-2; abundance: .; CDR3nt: TGTGCCAGCAGCCAAGTTGGTTTTAGATCAGGCTACACCTTC; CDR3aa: CASSQVGFRSGYTF
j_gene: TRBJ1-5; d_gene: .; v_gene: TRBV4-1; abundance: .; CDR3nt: TGCGCCAGCAGCCAAGAATGGGTAGGGGCGGCAGGGCCCCAGCATTTT; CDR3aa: CASSQEWVGAAGPQHF
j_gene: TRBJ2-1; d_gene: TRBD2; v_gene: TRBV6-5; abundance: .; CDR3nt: TGTGCCAGCAAGAGTAGCGGGGATAATGAGCAGTTCTTC; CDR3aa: CASKSSGDNEQFF
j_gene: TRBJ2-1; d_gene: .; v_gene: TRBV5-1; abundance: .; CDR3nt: TGCGCCAGCAGCTTGGCGGGCCTCGGAAGGGGCTCCTACAATGAGCAGTTCTTC; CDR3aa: CASSLAGLGRGSYNEQFF
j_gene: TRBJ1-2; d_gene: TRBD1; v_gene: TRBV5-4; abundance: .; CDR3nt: TGTGCCAGCAGCTCCCCTACCCAGGGGGAGTATGGCTACACCTTC; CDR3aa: CASSSPTQGEYGYTF
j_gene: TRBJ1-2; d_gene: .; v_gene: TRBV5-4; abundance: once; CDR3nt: TGTGCCAGCAGCTTGGGCTCAGGGCTGGAGGGCTACACCTTC; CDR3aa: CASSLGSGLEGYTF
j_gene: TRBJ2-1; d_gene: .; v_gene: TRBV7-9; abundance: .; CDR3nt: TGTGCCAGCAGCCCACTCCACAATGAGCAGTTCTTC; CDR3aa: CASSPLHNEQFF
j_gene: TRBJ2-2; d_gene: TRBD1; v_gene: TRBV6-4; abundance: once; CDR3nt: TGTGCCAGCAGTGCTCAAGGGACAGCCAACACCGGGGAGCTGTTTTTT; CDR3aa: CASSAQGTANTGELFF
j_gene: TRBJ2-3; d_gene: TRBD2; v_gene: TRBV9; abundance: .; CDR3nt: TGTGCCAGCAGCGTAGTAGGGACTAGCGGGGCAGATACGCAGTATTTT; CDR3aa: CASSVVGTSGADTQYF
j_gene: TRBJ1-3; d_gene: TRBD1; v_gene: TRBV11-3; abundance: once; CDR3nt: TGTGCCAGCAGCTCGGAGACAGGGACTGGAAACACCATATATTTT; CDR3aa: CASSSETGTGNTIYF
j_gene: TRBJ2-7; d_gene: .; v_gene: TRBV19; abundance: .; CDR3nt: TGTGCCAGTAGTATCGGGTACGAGCAGTACTTC; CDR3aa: CASSIGYEQYF
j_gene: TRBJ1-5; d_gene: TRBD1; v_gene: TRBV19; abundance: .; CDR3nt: TGTGCCAGTAGGGACAGGGGGGTAGATCAGCCCCAGCATTTT; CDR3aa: CASRDRGVDQPQHF
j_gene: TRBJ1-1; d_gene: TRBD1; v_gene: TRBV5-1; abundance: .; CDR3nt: TGCGCCAGCAGCGACAGGGGGGGCTATTCCAACACTGAAGCTTTCTTT; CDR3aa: CASSDRGGYSNTEAFF
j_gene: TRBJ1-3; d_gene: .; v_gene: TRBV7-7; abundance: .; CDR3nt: TGTGCTAGCAGCTTAGCTGCAGGTTCTGGAAACACCATATATTTT; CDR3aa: CASSLAAGSGNTIYF
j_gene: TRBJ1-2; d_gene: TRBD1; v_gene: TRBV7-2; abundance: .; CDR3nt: TGTGCCAGCAGCTTAGTGGGACAGGGAGGGGGCTACACCTTC; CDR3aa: CASSLVGQGGGYTF
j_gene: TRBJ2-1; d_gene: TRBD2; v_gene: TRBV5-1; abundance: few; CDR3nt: TGCGCCAGCAGCTTGGGACTAGCCTCCTACAATGAGCAGTTCTTC; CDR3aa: CASSLGLASYNEQFF
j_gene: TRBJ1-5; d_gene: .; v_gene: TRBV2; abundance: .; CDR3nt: TGTGCCAGCGGCTTTACAGGGAGCTTAGGGCCCCAGCATTTT; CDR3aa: CASGFTGSLGPQHF
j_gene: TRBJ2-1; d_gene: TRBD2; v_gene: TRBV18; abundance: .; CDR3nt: TGTGCCAGCTCACCATCCGCGGGGGGATACAATGAGCAGTTCTTC; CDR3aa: CASSPSAGGYNEQFF
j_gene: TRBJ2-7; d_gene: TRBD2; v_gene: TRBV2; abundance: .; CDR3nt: TGTGCCAGCAGGAGCAGCGGGATCGGGTTTGAGCAGTACTTC; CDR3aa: CASRSSGIGFEQYF
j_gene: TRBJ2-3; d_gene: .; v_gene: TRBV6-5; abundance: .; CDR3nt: TGTGCCAGCAGTCGGAGCACAGATACGCAGTATTTT; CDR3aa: CASSRSTDTQYF
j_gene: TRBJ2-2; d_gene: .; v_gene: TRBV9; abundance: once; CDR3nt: TGTGCCAGCAGCGTACCGGGGGGCGGAACCGGGGAGCTGTTTTTT; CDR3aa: CASSVPGGGTGELFF
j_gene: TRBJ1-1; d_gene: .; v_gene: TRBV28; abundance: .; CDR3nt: TGTGCCAGCGGACAGCCGAACACTGAAGCTTTCTTT; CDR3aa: CASGQPNTEAFF
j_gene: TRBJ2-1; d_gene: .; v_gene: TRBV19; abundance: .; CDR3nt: TGTGCCAGTAGCACCGGGACAAGCGCCTACAATGAGCAGTTCTTC; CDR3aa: CASSTGTSAYNEQFF
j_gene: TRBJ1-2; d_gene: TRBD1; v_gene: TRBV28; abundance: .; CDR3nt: TGTGCCAGCCAGACAGGGATAGACTATGGCTACACCTTC; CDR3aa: CASQTGIDYGYTF
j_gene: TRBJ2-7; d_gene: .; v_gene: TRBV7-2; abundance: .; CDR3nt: TGTGCCAGCAGCTACGCGGTACTAGAGGGTGGGGAGCAGTACTTC; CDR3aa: CASSYAVLEGGEQYF
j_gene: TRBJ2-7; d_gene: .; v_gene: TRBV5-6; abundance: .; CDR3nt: TGTGCCAGCAGCGCTCTCGGGACAATCTACGAGCAGTACTTC; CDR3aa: CASSALGTIYEQYF
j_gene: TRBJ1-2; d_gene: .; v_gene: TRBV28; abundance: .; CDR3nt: TGTGCCAGCAGTTTGGATCTACAGGGCCAGCAGATCTATGGCTACACCTTC; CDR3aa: CASSLDLQGQQIYGYTF
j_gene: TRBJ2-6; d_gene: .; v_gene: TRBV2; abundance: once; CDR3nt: TGTGCCAGCGCGCGGGGATCTGGGGCCAACGTCCTGACTTTC; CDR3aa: CASARGSGANVLTF
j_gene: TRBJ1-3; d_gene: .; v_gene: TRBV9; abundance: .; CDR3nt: TGTGCCAGCAGCGTAGTATCCTCTGGAAACACCATATATTTT; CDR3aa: CASSVVSSGNTIYF
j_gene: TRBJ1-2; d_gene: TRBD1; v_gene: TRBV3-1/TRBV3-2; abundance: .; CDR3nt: TGTGCCAGCAGCCAAGTTTTAGCAGGGGGACCCTATGGCTACACCTTC; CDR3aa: CASSQVLAGGPYGYTF
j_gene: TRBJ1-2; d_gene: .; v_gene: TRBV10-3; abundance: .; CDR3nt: TGTGCCATCAGTGAGTGGGCAGGGAACTATGGCTACACCTTC; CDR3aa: CAISEWAGNYGYTF
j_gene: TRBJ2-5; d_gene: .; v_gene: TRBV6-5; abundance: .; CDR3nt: TGTGCCAGCAGAATGGGGGCCCAAGAGACCCAGTACTTC; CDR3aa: CASRMGAQETQYF
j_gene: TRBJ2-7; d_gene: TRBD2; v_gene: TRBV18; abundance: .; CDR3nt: TGTGCCAGCTCACCTCCAACTAGCGGCCAAAGGTTGAGCTCCTACGAGCAGTACTTC; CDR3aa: CASSPPTSGQRLSSYEQYF
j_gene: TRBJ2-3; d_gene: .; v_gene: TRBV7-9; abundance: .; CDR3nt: TGTGCCAGCAGCATGACTTCGGGGGATACGCAGTATTTT; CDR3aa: CASSMTSGDTQYF
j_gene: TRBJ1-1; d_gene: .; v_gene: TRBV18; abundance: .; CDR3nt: TGTGCCAGCTCCCTGGACAGAGTGAACACTGAAGCTTTCTTT; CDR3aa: CASSLDRVNTEAFF
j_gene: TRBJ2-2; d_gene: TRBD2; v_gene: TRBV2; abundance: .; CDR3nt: TGTGCCAGCAGCACTAGGGAGGGCACCGGGGAGCTGTTTTTT; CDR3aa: CASSTREGTGELFF
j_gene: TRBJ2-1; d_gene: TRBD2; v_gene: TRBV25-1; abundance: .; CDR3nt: TGTGCCAGCACGCCCCGGGCTAGCGGGGGGGTAAATGAGCAGTTCTTC; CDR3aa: CASTPRASGGVNEQFF
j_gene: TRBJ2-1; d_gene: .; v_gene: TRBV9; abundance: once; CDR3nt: TGTGCCAGCAGCCTCTCGCAGGCTAGCCCCCATGAGCAGTTCTTC; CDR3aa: CASSLSQASPHEQFF
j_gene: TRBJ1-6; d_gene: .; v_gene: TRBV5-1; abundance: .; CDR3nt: TGCGCCAGCAGCTTGGCAGGGCCGGCTTCACCCCTCCACTTT; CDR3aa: CASSLAGPASPLHF
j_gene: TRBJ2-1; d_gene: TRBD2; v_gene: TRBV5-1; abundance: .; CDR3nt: TGCGCCAGCAGCTGGGGGGGACTAGCGGGAGGTATAAATGAGCAGTTCTTC; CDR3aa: CASSWGGLAGGINEQFF
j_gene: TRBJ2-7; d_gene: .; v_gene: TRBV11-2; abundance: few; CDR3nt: TGTGCCAGCAGCTTAGGGGTAGCGGCCGCCTACGAGCAGTACTTC; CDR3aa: CASSLGVAAAYEQYF
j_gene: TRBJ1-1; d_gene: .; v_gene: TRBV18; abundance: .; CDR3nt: TGTGCCAGCTCACCAGGGCCGAACACTGAAGCTTTCTTT; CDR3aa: CASSPGPNTEAFF
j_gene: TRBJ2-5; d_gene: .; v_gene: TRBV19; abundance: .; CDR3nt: TGTGCCAGTAGTGGAGGGCGGGAAGAGACCCAGTACTTC; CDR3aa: CASSGGREETQYF
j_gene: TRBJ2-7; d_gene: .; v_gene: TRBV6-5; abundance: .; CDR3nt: TGTGCCAGCAGTCAGCTAGCGTCCCGCTACGAGCAGTACTTC; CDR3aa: CASSQLASRYEQYF
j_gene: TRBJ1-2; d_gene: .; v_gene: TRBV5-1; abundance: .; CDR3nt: TGCGCCAGCAGCTTGGGCCAGTCATATGGCTACACCTTC; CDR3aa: CASSLGQSYGYTF